This T cell receptor beta chain is drawn from a study of identical twins (dated by TCRdb to 2016 to 2017). About the investigation overall: To test whether fetal clonotypes persist, the study used deep sequencing on TCR alpha and beta repertoires from monozygotic twins, unrelated adults of various ages, and cord blood. To rule out contamination, the twin experiments were replicated at different times with different library preparation protocols. Findings and caveats that apply to the study as a whole: Zero-insertion analyses could be partly confounded by invariant T cells such as MAIT and iNKT, although diverse VJ usage argued against such confounding for most clonotypes. The excess sharing between twins in beta out-of-frame sequences was weaker because fewer shared sequences reduced the signal-to-noise ratio. Because the same donors could not be followed over many years, the conclusions depended on cross-sectional statistical analysis. Compared with coincidental sharing between unrelated individuals, out-of-frame TCR alpha sequences shared between twins showed an excess of sequences with low generation probability. Abundant cord blood beta clonotypes carried fewer insertions; young adult naive repertoires showed a weaker similar trend, while memory repertoires showed none. In monozygotic twins, recombination models systematically underestimated out-of-frame TCR alpha sharing, but the models matched the sharing seen between unrelated individuals.

Only a few counts were recorded for this clonotype. Its binding antigen is unknown. Qualities for individual bases were not recorded, and no much larger clone is one base off. Library construction relied on 5' RACE. Sequencing took place on an Illumina HiSeq 2000. A universal primer binding site was introduced by template switching, and a unique molecular identifier was present in the final cDNA, enabling accurate counting of TCR cDNA molecules. Specific primers in the conserved constant-segment region were used to synthesize first-strand cDNA for the TCR alpha and beta chains. To control for contamination, every cDNA library was double barcoded, receiving both a SMART-Mk sample barcode and Illumina barcodes. TruSeq adapter sequences and Illumina sample barcodes were added in two successive PCR steps. The TCR alpha and beta cDNA libraries were sequenced on the Illumina HiSeq platform using custom primers. On the study's bioinformatics: Unique molecular identifiers were extracted from raw reads with MiGEC, and CDR3 positions were determined with MiXCR. For each individual, recombination models were inferred using an EM algorithm with the repgenHMM and IGoR tools. Shared clonotypes were analyzed with the tcR package in R, and sharing was normalized by the product of cloneset sizes. To study raw recombination without the effects of thymic and clonal selection, out-of-frame nonproductive sequences were analyzed. Using fastp at Q25 and MiXCR, TCRdb reprocessed the public reads and kept productive beta chains. Identical CDR3 protein sequences are pooled into one entry, listed with their most common genes and DNA. V and J calls and clone size were set by TCRdb, not the authors. In this sample the table shows fewer than 550,000 distinct CDR3 sequences, 12% to 15% of which occur a single time. The top ten hold roughly 0.43% of the sample.

Taken from the germline V gene (reference sequence), the CDR1 and CDR2 loops are SEHNR and FQNEAQ. The CDR3 covers 15 residues, taking in both the cysteine and the phenylalanine. CDR3 DNA is the only sequence kept; it has 45 bases, read in frame from the first base. V gives up 5 bases and J gives up 1 base, and the segment between their germline ends measures 14 bases. All donors were healthy Caucasians. Three pairs of female monozygotic twins, all aged roughly 18 to 29 years, were included in the twin cohort. Positive isolation kits from Invitrogen were used to isolate CD4+ and CD8+ T cell populations. These records were also assigned to another study, of yellow fever vaccine responses in identical twins. As described in the second report: According to the authors, the vaccine-induced T cell response in identical twins seemed to be partly convergent and partly specific to each individual. In identical twins, the study followed T cell clones that responded to the vaccine with precision.

The sample was CD4+ T cells sorted from blood. The chain links TRBV7-9 with TRBJ1-2; the D gene is unclear. The receptor's source is a woman aged 18 to 35 in good health. The DNA sequence is given as TGTGCCAGCAGCCTTACGTTGGGGTATAACTATGGCTACACCTTC. Translated, it gives CASSLTLGYNYGYTF.